One and the same sample provided the 9 T cell receptor beta chains below, sequenced in a study of cytomegalovirus exposure and HLA in healthy donors. Sequencing was performed with immunoSEQ multiplex PCR; in TCRdb, only in-frame clones are kept and a portion is missing. The repertoire includes 190,000 or so clones, 80% to 90% of them detected once, and 10% to 15% sits in the top ten. Sequenced sample: PBMCs. Every receptor here comes from a woman aged 25 to 39 in good health and CMV-seropositive.

This rearrangement joins TRBV6-1 to TRBJ2-7; maybe TRBD1 (7 bases). Trimming stripped 1 base from V and 4 bases from J, with 17 bases between. The germline gives CDR1 MNHNS, CDR2 SASEGT. CDR3 size: 16 residues. This CDR3 reads CASSEVEGAIDYEQYF. In nucleotides, the CDR3 is TGTGCCAGCAGTGAAGTGGAGGGGGCGATCGATTACGAGCAGTACTTC.

This chain joins TRBV6-5 and TRBJ1-1, with 11 positions matching TRBD1. Germline-derived CDR1 and CDR2 are MNHEY and SVGAGI. The CDR3 loop spans 14 amino acids. V lost 6 bases and J lost 5; bases outside the gene matches: 5. In DNA form, the CDR3 reads TGTGCCAGCAGCGACGGGACAGGGGGGACTGAAGCTTTCTTT. The encoded protein is CASSDGTGGTEAFF.

The J gene is TRBJ2-1, the V gene TRBV28; D possibly corresponds to TRBD2 (6 bases). The V gene's germline CDR1 is MDHEN and CDR2 SYDVKM. This CDR3 has 14 residues. Trimming shortened V by 10 bases and J by 1 base, and 14 bases separated the two germline ends. In DNA form, the CDR3 reads TGTGCCACCAAACTAGCTGGATCCTACAATGAGCAGTTCTTC. Its protein product is CATKLAGSYNEQFF.

This clone was counted a single time. The rearrangement links TRBV6-5 to TRBJ2-1, with 9 bases fitting TRBD2. Germline V lookup: CDR1 MNHEY, CDR2 SVGAGI. V trimming: 7 bases; J trimming: 4 bases; junction bases outside the gene matches: 5. The CDR3 is made up of 14 amino acids. This chain's CDR3 is CASKDLAGYNEQFF. The CDR3 nucleotides read TGTGCCAGCAAAGATCTAGCGGGGTACAATGAGCAGTTCTTC.

This chain joins TRBV29-1 and TRBJ2-7; 9 positions match TRBD1. Trimming at V came to 8 bases and at J to 2 bases, leaving 7 bases not matched to a gene. Germline CDR1 is SQVTM and CDR2 is ANQGSEA. There are 13 residues in the CDR3. The CDR3 sequence is CSSRDRVAYEQYF. In DNA form, the CDR3 reads TGCAGCTCACGGGACAGGGTAGCCTACGAGCAGTACTTC.

The chain uses TRBV27 and TRBJ2-7; 8 bases fit TRBD2. Germline trimming cut 3 bases from V and 3 bases from J; bases unmatched to any gene: 4. The CDR3 runs to 14 residues. CDR1 is MNHEY, CDR2 SMNVEV, per germline (reference sequence). The CDR3 region has the DNA TGTGCCAGCAGTTTTGGCGGGAGGCTCTACGAGCAGTACTTC. Its protein product is CASSFGGRLYEQYF.

A single count supports this clone. V usage is TRBV9 and J usage is TRBJ2-7; 7 bases map to TRBD1. Looked up from germline, CDR1 is SGDLS and CDR2 is YYNGEE. The length of the CDR3 is 16 residues. Unmatched junction bases numbered 14, after V lost 4 bases and J lost 4 bases. Here the CDR3 reads CASSPRGRGQSYEQYF. As DNA, the CDR3 is TGTGCCAGCAGCCCGAGGGGTAGGGGGCAGTCGTACGAGCAGTACTTC. The full variable domain, in which reference TRBV9 and TRBJ2-7 provide the parts outside the CDR3, is DSGVTQTPKHLITATGQRVTLRCSPRSGDLSVYWYQQSLDQGLQFLIQYYNGEERAKGNILERFSAQQFPDLHSELNLSSLELGDSALYFCASSPRGRGQSYEQYFGPGTRLTVT.

This clone was found a few times. The chain has TRBV25-1 and TRBJ2-7; 7 nucleotides align to TRBD1. After removal of 10 bases from V and 4 bases from J, the junction contained 4 bases not matched to a gene. The CDR3 sequence is 11 residues long. In germline, CDR1 is MGHDK, CDR2 SYGVNS. For the CDR3, the DNA is TGTGCCATCTGGACAGGATACGAGCAGTACTTC. Protein: CAIWTGYEQYF.

The chain links TRBV28 to TRBJ1-4, with 7 bases identical to TRBD1. Trimming took 6 bases from V and 5 from J; bases not matched to a gene: 9. Germline values: CDR1 MDHEN, CDR2 SYDVKM. The CDR3 loop spans 15 amino acids. The CDR3 DNA reads as TGTGCCAGCAGAGCTACAGGGGCCGAGAATGAAAAACTGTTTTTT. Protein product: CASRATGAENEKLFF.